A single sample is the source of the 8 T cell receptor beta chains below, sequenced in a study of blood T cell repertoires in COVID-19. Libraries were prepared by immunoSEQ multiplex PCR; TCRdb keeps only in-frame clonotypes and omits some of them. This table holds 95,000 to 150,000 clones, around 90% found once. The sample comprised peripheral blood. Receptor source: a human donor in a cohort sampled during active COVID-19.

The DNA of the CDR3 is TGTGCCAGCAGCACTAAGGGAGGGTACACTGAAGCTTTCTTT. Translation: CASSTKGGYTEAFF. The rearrangement uses TRBV6-5 and TRBJ1-1; D gene ambiguous. This CDR3 has 14 residues. Trimming pared 6 bases from V and 3 bases from J, leaving 14 bases between. Per the germline V gene, CDR1 is MNHEY and CDR2 is SVGAGI.

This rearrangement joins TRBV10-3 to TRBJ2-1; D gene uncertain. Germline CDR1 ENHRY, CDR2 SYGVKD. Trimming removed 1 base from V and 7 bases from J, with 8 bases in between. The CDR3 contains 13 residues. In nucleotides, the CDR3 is TGTGCCATCAGTGAGTATTTACTTAATGAGCAGTTCTTC. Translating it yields CAISEYLLNEQFF.

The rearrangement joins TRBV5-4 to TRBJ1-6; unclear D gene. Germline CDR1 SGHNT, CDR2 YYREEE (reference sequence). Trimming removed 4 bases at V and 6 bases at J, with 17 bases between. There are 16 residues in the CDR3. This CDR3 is CASSPGGSGGNSPLHF. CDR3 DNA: TGTGCCAGCAGCCCTGGCGGCTCGGGTGGTAATTCACCCCTCCACTTT. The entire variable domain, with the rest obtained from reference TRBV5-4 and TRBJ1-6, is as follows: ETGVTQSPTHLIKTRGQQVTLRCSSQSGHNTVSWYQQALGQGPQFIFQYYREEENGRGNFPPRFSGLQFPNYSSELNVNALELDDSALYLCASSPGGSGGNSPLHFGNGTRLTVT.

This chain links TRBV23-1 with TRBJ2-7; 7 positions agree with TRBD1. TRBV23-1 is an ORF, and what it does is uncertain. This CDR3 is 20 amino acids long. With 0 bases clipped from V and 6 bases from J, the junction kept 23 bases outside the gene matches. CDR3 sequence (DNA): TGCGCCAGCAGTCAATCCTTCACCTGCATGGACAGGACCTTTCTCGGCGAGCAGTACTTC. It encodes CASSQSFTCMDRTFLGEQYF.

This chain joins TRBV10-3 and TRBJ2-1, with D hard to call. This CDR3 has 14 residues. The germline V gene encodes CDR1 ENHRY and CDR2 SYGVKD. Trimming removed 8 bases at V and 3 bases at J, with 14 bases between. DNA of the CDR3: TGTGCCATCGGAATGGCTAGTCACTACAATGAGCAGTTCTTC. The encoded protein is CAIGMASHYNEQFF.

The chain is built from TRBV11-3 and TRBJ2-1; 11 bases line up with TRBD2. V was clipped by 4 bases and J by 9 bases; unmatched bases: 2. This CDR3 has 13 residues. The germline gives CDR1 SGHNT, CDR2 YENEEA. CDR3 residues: CASSWGTSGEQFF. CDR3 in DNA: TGTGCCAGCAGCTGGGGGACTAGCGGTGAGCAGTTCTTC.

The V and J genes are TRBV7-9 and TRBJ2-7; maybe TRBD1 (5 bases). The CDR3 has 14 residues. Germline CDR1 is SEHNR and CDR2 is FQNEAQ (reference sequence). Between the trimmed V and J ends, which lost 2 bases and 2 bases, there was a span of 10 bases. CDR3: CASSLTTAAYEQYF. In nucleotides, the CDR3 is TGTGCCAGCAGCTTAACGACAGCAGCCTACGAGCAGTACTTC.

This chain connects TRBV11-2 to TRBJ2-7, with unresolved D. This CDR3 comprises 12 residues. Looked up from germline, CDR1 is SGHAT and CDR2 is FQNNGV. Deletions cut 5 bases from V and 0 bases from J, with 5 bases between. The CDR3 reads CASSPSSYEQYF. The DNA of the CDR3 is TGTGCCAGCAGCCCGAGCTCCTACGAGCAGTACTTC.